This TCR beta chain emerged from a study of patients and donors after allogeneic stem cell transplantation. One entry per CDR3 protein, called by TCRdb with MiXCR from the RT-PCR reads. Of 400,000 to 500,000 distinct CDR3 sequences in the sample, approximately 16% are singletons; the top ten hold less than 9.5%. Sequenced sample: blood, either unsorted or a sorted T cell fraction (not recorded which). The source of this sequence is a human donor who was either an allogeneic HSCT recipient or a stem cell or donor lymphocyte infusion donor (not recorded which). It is not recorded whose cells these are; they may come from a transplant donor.

The CDR3 DNA is TGTGCCAGCAGTGAAACTAGCGGGAGGGCACGCTACAATGAGCAGTTCTTC. Amino acids: CASSETSGRARYNEQFF. The chain couples TRBV25-1 to TRBJ2-1; 13 bases line up with TRBD2. The CDR3 length is 17 residues. Trimming took 2 bases from V and 3 from J; bases not matched to a gene: 4. Looked up from germline, CDR1 is MGHDK and CDR2 is SYGVNS.